Below, 8 T cell receptor beta chains from the same sample are listed, as sequenced in a study of regulatory T cells in long-lasting Graves disease. Through Arm-PCR of CDR3 regions and iRepertoire HTBI primers, TCR beta libraries were built. TCRdb re-analysed the multiplex PCR reads in MiXCR, keeping a single row per CDR3 protein. The sample contains approximately 350,000 distinct CDR3 sequences, 16% of which appear only once. As for time point: newly diagnosed GD, antithyroid drugs for less than 3 months. RNA from PBMCs was the source of the TCR library. The same data also contributed to another study, on T cells in Graves' hyperthyroidism and ophthalmopathy.

Source: peripheral blood mononuclear cells (PBMCs), taken at new diagnosis, from a patient treated with antithyroid drugs. These receptors came from a woman aged 18-30 years with Graves disease.

Details on this clonotype: Since a much larger clone is just one base distant, this may be a read error. This chain connects TRBV20-1 to TRBJ2-1; tentatively, D is TRBD1 (6 bases). V shed 0 bases and J shed 8 bases, with 17 bases lying between them. CDR1 and CDR2 from the germline V gene are DFQATT and SNEGSKA (reference sequence). The CDR3 extends over 15 amino acids. The CDR3 protein is CSARDRYREDDEQFF. CDR3 nucleotides: TGCAGTGCTAGAGATAGGTACAGGGAAGACGATGAGCAGTTCTTC.

The chain has TRBV24-1 and TRBJ1-3; D perhaps matches TRBD1 (6 bases). The CDR3 has 15 residues. Per the germline V gene, CDR1 is KGHDR and CDR2 is SFDVKD. The ends were cut back, 5 bases at V and 0 bases at J, with 10 bases in the middle. The chain's CDR3 is CATSVGGLSGNTIYF. The CDR3, as DNA: TGTGCCACCAGTGTCGGGGGCCTCTCTGGAAACACCATATATTTT.

This clonotype was seen repeatedly, ten times or more. The chain is built from TRBV5-5 and TRBJ2-5; 9 positions agree with TRBD1. The CDR3 spans 14 residues. Losses at the gene ends were 4 bases for V and 4 bases for J; bases not matched to a gene: 5. Germline assignment: CDR1 SGHKS and CDR2 YYEKEE (reference sequence). The CDR3 here is CASSDRGRRETQYF. Here the CDR3 DNA reads TGTGCCAGCAGCGACAGGGGGAGGCGAGAGACCCAGTACTTC.

This clonotype was observed a few times. A junction boundary mismatches the germline segment, possibly from a read error. The CDR3 DNA sequence: TGTGCCAGCAGTGCTCGTGTATACAGTGAGCAGTTCTTC. Protein: CASSARVYSEQFF. The chain has TRBV6-4 and TRBJ2-1; D remains ambiguous. The CDR3 covers 13 residues. CDR1 and CDR2 from the germline V gene are MRHNA and SNTAGT.

This clonotype has just one count. Possible read error: a much larger clone is one base away. The genes are TRBV6-1 and TRBJ2-3, with D unresolved. Germline loops: CDR1 MNHNS, CDR2 SASEGT. The CDR3 is 14 amino acids. The V end was cut by 3 bases, the J end by 4 bases, with 11 bases between. This CDR3 is CASSESRYSDTQYF. DNA of the CDR3: TGTGCCAGCAGTGAGTCGCGATATTCAGATACGCAGTATTTT.

J is TRBJ2-1 and V is TRBV6-2 or TRBV6-3, with 8 bases matching TRBD1. With V trimmed by 6 bases and J by 5 bases, 3 bases remained unmatched. Germline CDR1 reads MNHEY; CDR2 reads SVGEGT. The CDR3 extends over 13 amino acids. The CDR3 is CASRRGQDNEQFF. CDR3 bases: TGTGCCAGCAGGAGGGGACAGGACAATGAGCAGTTCTTC.

The sample holds many counts of this clonotype. The genes are TRBV5-6 and TRBJ2-5, with TRBD1 identical over 11 bases. Germline V gene data show CDR1 as SGHDT and CDR2 as YYEEEE. The CDR3 is 16 residues long. V was pared by 0 bases and J by 6 bases, with 7 bases of the junction left unmatched. The CDR3 sequence: CASSLVGTGGSQTQYF. The CDR3 nucleotides are TGTGCCAGCAGCTTGGTTGGGACAGGGGGTTCGCAGACCCAGTACTTC.

The chain recombines TRBV27 with TRBJ2-4; D not resolved. This CDR3 comprises 16 residues. V was trimmed by 3 bases and J by 0 bases, leaving 12 bases between them. CDR1 and CDR2 (germline): MNHEY, SMNVEV (reference sequence). In nucleotides, the CDR3 is TGTGCCAGCAGTTTGGTCCCGGATCTAGCCAAAAACATTCAGTACTTC. Residues: CASSLVPDLAKNIQYF.